Described below is a single TCR beta chain sequence and its context. Looked up from germline, CDR1 is SEHNR and CDR2 is FQNEAQ (reference sequence). The CDR3 loop spans 12 amino acids. Deletions cut 5 bases from V and 0 bases from J, with 5 bases between. This record belongs to a study of T cells of healthy individuals. TCRdb analysed the 5' RACE reads with MiXCR anew, one entry per CDR3 protein. The sample lists about 82,000 distinct CDR3 sequences; roughly 5% were seen once. The chain uses TRBV7-9 and TRBJ2-7, with no clear D. This TCR derives from a female donor in good health. In DNA form, the CDR3 reads TGTGCCAGCAGCGTAAACTCCTACGAGCAGTACTTC. It yields the protein CASSVNSYEQYF.